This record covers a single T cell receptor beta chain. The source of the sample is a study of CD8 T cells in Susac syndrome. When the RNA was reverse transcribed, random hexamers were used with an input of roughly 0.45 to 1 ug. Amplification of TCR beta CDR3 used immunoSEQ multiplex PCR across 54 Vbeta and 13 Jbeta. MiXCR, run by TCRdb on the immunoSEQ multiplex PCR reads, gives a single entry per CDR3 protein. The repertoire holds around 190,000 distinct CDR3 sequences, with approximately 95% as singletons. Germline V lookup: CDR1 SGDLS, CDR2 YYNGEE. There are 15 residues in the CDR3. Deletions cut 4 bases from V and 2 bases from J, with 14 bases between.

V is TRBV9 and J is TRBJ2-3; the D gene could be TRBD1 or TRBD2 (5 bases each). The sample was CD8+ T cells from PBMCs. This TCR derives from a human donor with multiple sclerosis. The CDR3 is CASSTGLGVTDTQYF. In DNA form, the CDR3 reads TGTGCCAGCAGCACAGGATTGGGGGTCACAGATACGCAGTATTTT.